This T cell receptor (beta chain) was profiled in a study of blood T cell repertoires in COVID-19. On the study more broadly: The study drew acute and convalescent COVID-19 samples from the United States, Italy and Spain.

Authors' data handling: Nucleated cell counts were estimated from reference gene primer amplification. The table came from immunoSEQ multiplex PCR; TCRdb's copy has only in-frame clones and leaves some out. Clone size and V and J calls were adopted from that table, with D and trimming inferred from the DNA. Of 110,000 or so clones in the sample, around 87% are singletons; the top ten hold less than 9.5%. This CDR3 region has 14 residues. Germline CDR1 and CDR2: SGDLS and YYNGEE. The junction had 10 bases not matched to a gene; V was cut back by 4 bases and J by 9 bases. Source material: peripheral blood. The sequence was collected from a human donor in a cohort sampled during active COVID-19. This chain connects TRBV9 to TRBJ1-5; 7 nucleotides line up with TRBD1. The DNA for the CDR3 is TGTGCCAGCAGCAATGACAGGGTTTCCGGGCCCCAGCATTTT. It specifies CASSNDRVSGPQHF.